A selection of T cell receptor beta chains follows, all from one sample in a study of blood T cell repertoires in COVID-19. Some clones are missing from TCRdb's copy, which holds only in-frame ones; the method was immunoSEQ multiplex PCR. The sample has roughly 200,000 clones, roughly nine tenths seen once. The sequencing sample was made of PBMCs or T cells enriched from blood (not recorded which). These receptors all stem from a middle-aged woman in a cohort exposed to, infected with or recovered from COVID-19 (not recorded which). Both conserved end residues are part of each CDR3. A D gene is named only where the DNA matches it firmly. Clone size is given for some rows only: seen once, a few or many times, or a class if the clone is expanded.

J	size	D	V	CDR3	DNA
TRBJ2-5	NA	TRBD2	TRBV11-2	CASSPGSGGEETQYF	TGTGCCAGCAGCCCAGGCAGCGGGGGGGAAGAGACCCAGTACTTC
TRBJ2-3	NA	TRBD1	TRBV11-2	CASSSLRAAGGTDTQYF	TGTGCCAGCAGCTCCTTGAGGGCGGCAGGGGGTACAGATACGCAGTATTTT
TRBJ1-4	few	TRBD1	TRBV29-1	CSVDGTGLENEKLFF	TGCAGCGTTGACGGGACAGGGTTGGAGAATGAAAAACTGTTTTTT
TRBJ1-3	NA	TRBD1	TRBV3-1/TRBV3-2	CASSLGQGAPSGNTIYF	TGTGCCAGCAGCCTAGGACAGGGGGCTCCCTCTGGAAACACCATATATTTT
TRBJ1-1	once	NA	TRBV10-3	CAISESAANTEAFF	TGTGCCATCAGTGAGTCAGCGGCAAACACTGAAGCTTTCTTT
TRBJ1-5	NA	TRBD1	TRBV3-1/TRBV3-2	CASSQGRTGNQPQHF	TGTGCCAGCAGCCAGGGGAGGACAGGTAATCAGCCCCAGCATTTT
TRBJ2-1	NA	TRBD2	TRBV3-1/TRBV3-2	CASSQVMAGVRNEQFF	TGTGCCAGCAGCCAAGTTATGGCGGGAGTTAGAAATGAGCAGTTCTTC
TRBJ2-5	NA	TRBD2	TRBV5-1	CASSGAGVQETQYF	TGCGCCAGCAGCGGGGCGGGGGTCCAAGAGACCCAGTACTTC
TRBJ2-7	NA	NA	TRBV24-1	CATSATLSGQYF	TGTGCCACCAGTGCCACCTTGAGTGGGCAGTACTTC
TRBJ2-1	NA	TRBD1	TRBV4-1	CASSQGYRGSYNEQFF	TGCGCCAGCAGCCAAGGGTACAGGGGCTCCTACAATGAGCAGTTCTTC
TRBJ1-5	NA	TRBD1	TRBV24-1	CATSDPDRGNQPQHF	TGTGCCACCAGTGATCCGGACAGGGGAAATCAGCCCCAGCATTTT
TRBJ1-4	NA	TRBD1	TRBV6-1	CASSERRDRNEKLFF	TGTGCCAGCAGTGAAAGGAGGGACAGGAATGAAAAACTGTTTTTT
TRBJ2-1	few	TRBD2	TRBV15	CATAPSGSSYNEQFF	TGTGCCACCGCTCCTAGCGGGAGCTCCTACAATGAGCAGTTCTTC
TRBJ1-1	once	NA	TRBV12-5	CASGLEGNTEAFF	TGTGCTAGTGGTTTAGAGGGTAACACTGAAGCTTTCTTT
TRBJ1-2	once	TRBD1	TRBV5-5	CASSLGTGHYGYTF	TGTGCCAGCAGCTTAGGGACAGGGCACTATGGCTACACCTTC
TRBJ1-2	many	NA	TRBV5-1	CASSPRGGKANYGYTF	TGCGCCAGCAGCCCGAGAGGCGGCAAAGCTAACTATGGCTACACCTTC
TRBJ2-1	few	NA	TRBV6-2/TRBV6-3	CASSPHGRGEQFF	TGTGCCAGCAGTCCCCACGGTAGGGGTGAGCAGTTCTTC
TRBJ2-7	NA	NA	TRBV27	CASSYGRTYEQYF	TGTGCCAGCAGTTATGGGAGAACCTACGAGCAGTACTTC
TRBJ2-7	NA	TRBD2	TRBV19	CASSIIAGLTYEQYF	TGTGCCAGTAGTATAATAGCGGGGCTAACCTACGAGCAGTACTTC
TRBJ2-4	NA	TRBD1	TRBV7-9	CASSPGGGKNIQYF	TGTGCCAGCAGCCCAGGGGGTGGCAAAAACATTCAGTACTTC
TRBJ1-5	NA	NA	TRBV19	CASSISRGINQPQHF	TGTGCCAGTAGTATTTCCCGGGGGATCAATCAGCCCCAGCATTTT
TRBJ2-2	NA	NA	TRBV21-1	CASSKVSAGGHVKNTGELFF	TGTGCCAGCAGCAAAGTTTCAGCGGGGGGGCACGTAAAGAACACCGGGGAGCTGTTTTTT
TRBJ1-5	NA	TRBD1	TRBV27	CASSSKGDRGQPQHF	TGTGCCAGCAGTTCTAAAGGGGACAGGGGCCAGCCCCAGCATTTT
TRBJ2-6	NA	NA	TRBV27	CASSATGFGANVLTF	TGTGCCAGCAGTGCTACAGGCTTTGGGGCCAACGTCCTGACTTTC
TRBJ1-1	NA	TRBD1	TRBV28	CASSLQGDTEAFF	TGTGCCAGCAGCCTCCAGGGGGACACTGAAGCTTTCTTT
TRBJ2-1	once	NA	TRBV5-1	CASTPRDFSYNEQFF	TGCGCCAGCACCCCGAGGGATTTCTCCTACAATGAGCAGTTCTTC
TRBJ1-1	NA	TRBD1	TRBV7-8	CASSLRQGLYTEAFF	TGTGCCAGCAGCCTAAGACAGGGGTTGTACACTGAAGCTTTCTTT
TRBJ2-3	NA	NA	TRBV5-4	CASSLLGGRDTQYF	TGTGCCAGCAGCTTGTTGGGGGGACGTGATACGCAGTATTTT
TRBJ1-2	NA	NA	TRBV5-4	CASSFHSPNYGYTF	TGTGCCAGCAGCTTTCACAGCCCTAACTATGGCTACACCTTC
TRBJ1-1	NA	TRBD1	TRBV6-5	CASSRQGAWTEAFF	TGTGCCAGCAGTCGACAGGGGGCGTGGACTGAAGCTTTCTTT
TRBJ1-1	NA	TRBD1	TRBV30	CAWAQTPDRATEAFF	TGTGCCTGGGCACAAACCCCCGACAGGGCCACTGAAGCTTTCTTT
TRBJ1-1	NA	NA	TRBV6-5	CASSTAGTNTEAFF	TGTGCCAGCAGCACTGCAGGTACGAACACTGAAGCTTTCTTT
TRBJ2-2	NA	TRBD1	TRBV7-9	CASSSYRDRGTGELFF	TGTGCCAGCAGCTCGTACCGGGACAGGGGCACCGGGGAGCTGTTTTTT
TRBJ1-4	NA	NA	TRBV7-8	CASSRGRQGELFF	TGTGCCAGCAGCCGCGGACGGCAGGGTGAACTGTTTTTT
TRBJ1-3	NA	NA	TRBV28	CASSPQQEGNTIYF	TGTGCCAGCAGTCCCCAACAGGAAGGAAACACCATATATTTT
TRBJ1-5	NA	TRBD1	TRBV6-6	CASRDPDRGQPQHF	TGTGCCAGCAGGGACCCGGACAGGGGACAGCCCCAGCATTTT
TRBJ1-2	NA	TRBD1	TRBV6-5	CATRTGLVQNDGYTF	TGTGCCACAAGGACAGGTCTGGTACAAAACGATGGCTACACCTTC
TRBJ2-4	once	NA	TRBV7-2	CASSFGGGGENIQYF	TGTGCCAGCAGCTTCGGGGGCGGGGGCGAAAACATTCAGTACTTC
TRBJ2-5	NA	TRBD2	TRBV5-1	CASSLLAGEETQYF	TGCGCCAGCAGCTTGCTAGCGGGGGAAGAGACCCAGTACTTC
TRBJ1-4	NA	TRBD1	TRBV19	CASSLGTGGSVDEKLFF	TGTGCCAGCTCCCTCGGGACAGGGGGCTCGGTGGATGAAAAACTGTTTTTT